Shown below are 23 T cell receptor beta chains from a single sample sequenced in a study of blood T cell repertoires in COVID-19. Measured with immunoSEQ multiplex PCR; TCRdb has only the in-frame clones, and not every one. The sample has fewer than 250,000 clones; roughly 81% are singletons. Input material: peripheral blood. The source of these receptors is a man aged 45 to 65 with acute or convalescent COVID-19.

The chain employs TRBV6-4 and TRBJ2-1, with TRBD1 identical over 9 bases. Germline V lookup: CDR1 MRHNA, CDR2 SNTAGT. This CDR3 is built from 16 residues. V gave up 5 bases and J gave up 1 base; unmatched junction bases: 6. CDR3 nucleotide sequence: TGTGCCAGCAGTCCCCGGGACAGGGATTCCTACAATGAGCAGTTCTTC. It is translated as CASSPRDRDSYNEQFF.

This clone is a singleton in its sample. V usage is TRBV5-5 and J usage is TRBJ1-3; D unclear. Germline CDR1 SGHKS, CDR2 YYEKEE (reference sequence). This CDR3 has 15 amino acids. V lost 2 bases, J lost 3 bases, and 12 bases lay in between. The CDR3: CASSFLTEVGNTIYF. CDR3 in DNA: TGTGCCAGCAGCTTCTTGACTGAAGTTGGAAACACCATATATTTT.

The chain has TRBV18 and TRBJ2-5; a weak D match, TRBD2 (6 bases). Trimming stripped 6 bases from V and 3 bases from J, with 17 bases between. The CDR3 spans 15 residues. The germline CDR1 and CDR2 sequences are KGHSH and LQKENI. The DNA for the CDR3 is TGTGCCAGCTCGCGAACTGGGACTGAAGAAGAGACCCAGTACTTC. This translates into CASSRTGTEEETQYF.

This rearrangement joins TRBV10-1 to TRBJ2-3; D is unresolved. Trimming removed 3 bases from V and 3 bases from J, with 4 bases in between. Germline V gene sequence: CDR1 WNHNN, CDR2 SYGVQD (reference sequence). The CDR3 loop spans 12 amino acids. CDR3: CASSDETDTQYF. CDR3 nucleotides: TGCGCCAGCAGTGACGAGACAGATACGCAGTATTTT.

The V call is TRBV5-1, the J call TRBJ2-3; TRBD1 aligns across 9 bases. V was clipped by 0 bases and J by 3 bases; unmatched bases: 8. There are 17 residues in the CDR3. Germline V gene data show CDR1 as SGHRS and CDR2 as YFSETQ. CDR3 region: CASSLGSRTGVTDTQYF. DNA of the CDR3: TGCGCCAGCAGCTTGGGTTCGAGGACAGGGGTGACAGATACGCAGTATTTT.

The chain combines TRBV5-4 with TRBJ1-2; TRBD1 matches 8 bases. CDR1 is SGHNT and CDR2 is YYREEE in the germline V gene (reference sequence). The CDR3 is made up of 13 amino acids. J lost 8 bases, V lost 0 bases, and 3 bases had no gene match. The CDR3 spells CASSLDRGSGYTF. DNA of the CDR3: TGTGCCAGCAGCTTGGACAGGGGGTCCGGCTACACCTTC.

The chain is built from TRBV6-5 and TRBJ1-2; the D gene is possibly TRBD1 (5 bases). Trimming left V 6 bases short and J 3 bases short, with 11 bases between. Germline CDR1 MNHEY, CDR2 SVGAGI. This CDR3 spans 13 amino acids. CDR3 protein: CASRQPGDYGYTF. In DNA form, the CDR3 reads TGTGCCAGCAGGCAACCGGGGGACTATGGCTACACCTTC.

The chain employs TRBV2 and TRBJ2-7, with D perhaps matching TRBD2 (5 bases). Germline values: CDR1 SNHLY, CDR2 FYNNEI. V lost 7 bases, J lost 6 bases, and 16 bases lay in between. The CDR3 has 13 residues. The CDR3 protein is CASTAEGASEQYF. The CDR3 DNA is TGTGCCAGCACCGCAGAGGGCGCGTCCGAGCAGTACTTC.

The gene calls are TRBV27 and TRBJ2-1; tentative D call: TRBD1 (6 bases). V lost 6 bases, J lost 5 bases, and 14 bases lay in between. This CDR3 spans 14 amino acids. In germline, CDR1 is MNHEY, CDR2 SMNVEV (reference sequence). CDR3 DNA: TGTGCCAGCAGGGCCCCAGGGGTGCACAATGAGCAGTTCTTC. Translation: CASRAPGVHNEQFF.

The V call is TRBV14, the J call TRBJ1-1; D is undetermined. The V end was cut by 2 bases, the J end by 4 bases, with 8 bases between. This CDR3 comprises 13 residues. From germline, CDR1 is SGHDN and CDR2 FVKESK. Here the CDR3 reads CASSQIVSTEAFF. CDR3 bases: TGTGCCAGCAGCCAAATAGTTTCCACTGAAGCTTTCTTT.

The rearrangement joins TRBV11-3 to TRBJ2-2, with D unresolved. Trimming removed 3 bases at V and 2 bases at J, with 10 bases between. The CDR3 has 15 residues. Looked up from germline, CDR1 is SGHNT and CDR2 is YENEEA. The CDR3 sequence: CASSFPAINTGELFF. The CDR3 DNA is TGTGCCAGCAGCTTCCCCGCGATTAACACCGGGGAGCTGTTTTTT.

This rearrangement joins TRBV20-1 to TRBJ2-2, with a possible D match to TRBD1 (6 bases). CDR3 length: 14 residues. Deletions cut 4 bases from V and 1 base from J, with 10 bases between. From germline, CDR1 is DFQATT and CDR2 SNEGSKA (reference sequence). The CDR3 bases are TGCAGTGCTATTGAAGGGGGGAACACCGGGGAGCTGTTTTTT. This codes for CSAIEGGNTGELFF.

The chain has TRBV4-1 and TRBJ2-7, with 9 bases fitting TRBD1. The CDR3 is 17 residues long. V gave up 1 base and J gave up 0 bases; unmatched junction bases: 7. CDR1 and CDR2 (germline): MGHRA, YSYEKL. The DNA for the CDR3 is TGCGCCAGCAGCCAAGCGACCATGACAGGGGGCTCCTACGAGCAGTACTTC. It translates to CASSQATMTGGSYEQYF.

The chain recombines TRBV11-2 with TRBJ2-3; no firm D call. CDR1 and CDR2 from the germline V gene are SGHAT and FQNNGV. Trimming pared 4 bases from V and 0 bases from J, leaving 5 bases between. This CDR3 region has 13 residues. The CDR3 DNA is TGTGCCAGCAGCTCCCCGAGCACAGATACGCAGTATTTT. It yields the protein CASSSPSTDTQYF. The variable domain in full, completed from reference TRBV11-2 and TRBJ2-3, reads EAGVAQSPRYKIIEKRQSVAFWCNPISGHATLYWYQQILGQGPKLLIQFQNNGVVDDSQLPKDRFSAERLKGVDSTLKIQPAKLEDSAVYLCASSSPSTDTQYFGPGTRLTVL.

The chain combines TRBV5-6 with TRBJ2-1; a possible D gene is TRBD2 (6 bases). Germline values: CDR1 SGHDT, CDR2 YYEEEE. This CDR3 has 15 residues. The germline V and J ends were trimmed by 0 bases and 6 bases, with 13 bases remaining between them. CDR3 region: CASSLALGTPNEQFF. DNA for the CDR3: TGTGCCAGCAGCTTGGCATTGGGGACTCCCAATGAGCAGTTCTTC.

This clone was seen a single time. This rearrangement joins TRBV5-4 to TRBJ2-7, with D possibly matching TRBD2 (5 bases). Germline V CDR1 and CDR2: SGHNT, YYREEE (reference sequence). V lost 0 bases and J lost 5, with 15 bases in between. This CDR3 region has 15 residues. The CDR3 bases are TGTGCCAGCAGCTTGGCGGTAGGGAGAAGCAACGAGCAGTACTTC. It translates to CASSLAVGRSNEQYF.

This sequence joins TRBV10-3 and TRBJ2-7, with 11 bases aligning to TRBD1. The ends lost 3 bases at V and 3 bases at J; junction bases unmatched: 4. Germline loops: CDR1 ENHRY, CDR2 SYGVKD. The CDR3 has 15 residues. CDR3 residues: CAISEPDRGHYEQYF. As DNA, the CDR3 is TGTGCCATCAGTGAACCGGACAGGGGGCACTACGAGCAGTACTTC.

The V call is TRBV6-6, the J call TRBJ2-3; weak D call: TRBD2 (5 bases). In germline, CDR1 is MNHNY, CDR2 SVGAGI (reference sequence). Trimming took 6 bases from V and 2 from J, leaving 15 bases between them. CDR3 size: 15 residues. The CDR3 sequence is CASSLALANTDTQYF. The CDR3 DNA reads TGTGCCAGCAGCCTTGCCCTAGCTAACACAGATACGCAGTATTTT.

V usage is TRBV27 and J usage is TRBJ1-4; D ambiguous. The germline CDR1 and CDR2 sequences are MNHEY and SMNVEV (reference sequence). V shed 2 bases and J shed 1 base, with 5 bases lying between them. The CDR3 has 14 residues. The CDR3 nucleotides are TGTGCCAGCAGTTTAATTCAAACTAATGAAAAACTGTTTTTT. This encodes CASSLIQTNEKLFF.

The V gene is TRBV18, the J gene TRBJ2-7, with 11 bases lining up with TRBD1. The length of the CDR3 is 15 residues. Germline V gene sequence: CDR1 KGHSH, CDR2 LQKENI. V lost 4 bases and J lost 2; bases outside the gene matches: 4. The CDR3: CASSRGTGGTYEQYF. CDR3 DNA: TGTGCCAGCTCACGGGGGACAGGGGGAACCTACGAGCAGTACTTC.

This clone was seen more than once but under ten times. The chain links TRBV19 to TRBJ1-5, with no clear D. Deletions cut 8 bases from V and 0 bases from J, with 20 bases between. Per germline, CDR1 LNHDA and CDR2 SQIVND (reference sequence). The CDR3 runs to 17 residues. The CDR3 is CASGWLQNPYSNQPQHF. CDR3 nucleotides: TGTGCCAGTGGATGGTTACAGAATCCTTATAGCAATCAGCCCCAGCATTTT.

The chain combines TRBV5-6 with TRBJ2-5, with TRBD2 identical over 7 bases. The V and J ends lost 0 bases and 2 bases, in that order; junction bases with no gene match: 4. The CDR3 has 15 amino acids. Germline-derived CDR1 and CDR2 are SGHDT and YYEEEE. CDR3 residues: CASSLAPAGQETQYF. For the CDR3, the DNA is TGTGCCAGCAGCTTGGCCCCAGCGGGGCAAGAGACCCAGTACTTC.

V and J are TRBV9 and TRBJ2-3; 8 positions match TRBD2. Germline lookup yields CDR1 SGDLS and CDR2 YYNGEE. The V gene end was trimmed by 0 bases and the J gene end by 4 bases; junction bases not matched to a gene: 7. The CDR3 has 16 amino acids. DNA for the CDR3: TGTGCCAGCAGCGTAGATACTAGCGGCCGTTCAGATACGCAGTATTTT. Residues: CASSVDTSGRSDTQYF.